The T cell receptor beta chain described here comes from a study of PD-L1 blockade in urothelial cancer. About the research overall: Each participant's history included 0 to 3 prior chemotherapy regimens.

Each patient presented with locally advanced or metastatic urothelial carcinoma. V dropped 7 bases and J dropped 5; count of bases not matched to a gene: 5. CDR3 size: 15 residues. Per the germline V gene, CDR1 is MNHNS and CDR2 is SASEGT. Clones were sequenced by immunoSEQ multiplex PCR, and TCRdb holds only the in-frame ones, with some missing. This table holds around 30,000 clones, 75% to 90% found once. This sequence joins TRBV6-1 and TRBJ2-5; 15 bases are shared with TRBD2. The receptor was isolated from a man over 45 with urothelial cancer. The source material was PBMCs, sampled around atezolizumab (anti-PD-L1) treatment. CDR3 in DNA: TGTGCCAGCAATGGACTAGCGGGGGGGCCGGAGACCCAGTACTTC. This gives the protein CASNGLAGGPETQYF.